This TCR beta chain was obtained from a study of blood T cell repertoires in COVID-19. Looking at the study overall: The samples span acute and convalescent COVID-19 from the United States, Italy and Spain. T cells, B-cell-depleted T cells, or PBMCs supplied cDNA or gDNA.

Original processing notes: Reference gene primer amplification gave estimated nucleated cell counts. The data were produced by immunoSEQ multiplex PCR, yet TCRdb's version contains in-frame clones alone and is incomplete. V, J and clone size reflect that table, while D and trimming were determined from the DNA. The data hold about 55,000 clones, with 85% to 90% observed a single time. Germline V lookup: CDR1 SGHRS, CDR2 YFSETQ. This CDR3 is built from 13 residues. V was shortened by 4 bases and J by 7 bases, with 15 bases between the two germline ends. This clone has a handful of counts. Sequenced: peripheral blood. This chain links TRBV5-1 with TRBJ2-7; D gene uncertain. This TCR was recovered from a human donor in a cohort sampled during active COVID-19. CDR3 sequence: CASSPWALWEQYF. DNA of the CDR3: TGCGCCAGCAGCCCATGGGCCCTATGGGAGCAGTACTTC.